This T cell receptor (beta chain) appears in the sequencing data of a study of Ad26.COV2.S vaccination and SARS-CoV-2 variants. As for the study in general: The vaccine Ad26.COV2.S was put into the muscle once, or twice with 56 days between.

Specified treatment: roughly 19 received Ad26.COV2.S at low or high dose, single or two shots; about 5 received placebo; per-sample allocation not given. At day 63 after the first vaccine or placebo injection, samples were drawn. Its platform was an Ad26 vector, and its expressed antigen was Wuhan-strain SARS-CoV-2 spike. Profiled with immunoSEQ multiplex PCR; TCRdb holds only in-frame clones, not every one. The sample lists over 450,000 clones; about nine tenths were seen once. The germline CDR1 and CDR2 sequences are SGHVS and FQNEAQ. This CDR3 region has 16 residues. Deletions cut 1 base from V and 5 bases from J, with 18 bases between.

This receptor was obtained from a person between 18 and 60 years old who received the Ad26.COV2.S COVID-19 vaccine or a placebo. The starting material was peripheral blood, obtained in a trial of Ad26.COV2.S vaccine versus placebo. The chain links TRBV7-8 to TRBJ2-7, with D possibly called TRBD1 or TRBD2 (6 bases each). The chain's CDR3 is CASSLVGQGRGHEQYF. CDR3 DNA: TGTGCCAGCAGCTTAGTAGGTCAGGGACGGGGGCACGAGCAGTACTTC.